This TCR beta chain was sequenced during a study of cytomegalovirus exposure and HLA in healthy donors. Points from the study as a whole: It was found in a later analysis that first-cohort TCR clusters tended to co-occur in the roughly 120 validation repertoires.

Using immunoSEQ multiplex PCR, the repertoire was profiled, and TCRdb retains in-frame clones only, with some absent. The sample includes around 93,000 clones, around 84% seen only once; the top ten take 20%. The germline V gene encodes CDR1 KGHSH and CDR2 LQKENI. CDR3 size: 16 residues. V shed 4 bases, J shed 5 bases, and the junction held 8 bases outside the gene matches. The sample holds one count of this clone. Its target is unknown. Sequenced material: PBMCs. The source is a man between 18 and 29 years old in good health and CMV-seropositive. V and J are TRBV18 and TRBJ1-4, with TRBD1 matching over 9 bases. The CDR3 is CASSLSGQGLNEKLFF. CDR3 nucleotide sequence: TGTGCCAGCTCACTTTCGGGACAGGGATTAAATGAAAAACTGTTTTTT.